Sequencing of this TCR beta chain was carried out in a study of cytomegalovirus exposure and HLA in healthy donors. Whole-study results and caveats: Some V segments, TRBV6-2 and TRBV6-3 among them, were indistinguishable and were therefore excluded. Generally TCR sequences proved uncommon, though certain public TCRs appeared in numerous donors. Sequencing likely caused a cluster of highly shared sequence variants.

This CDR3 comprises 15 residues. V shed 5 bases and J shed 6 bases, with 20 bases lying between them. Per the germline V gene, CDR1 is LNHDA and CDR2 is SQIVND (reference sequence). PCR was performed using 60 Vbeta and 13 Jbeta primers. Sequenced by immunoSEQ multiplex PCR; TCRdb stores in-frame clones only, minus some. The data contain 110,000 to 150,000 clones, about three quarters of them singletons. Whereas donors were nominally healthy upon sampling, unrecorded immune exposures were probable. This clone was seen a few times. Its antigen is currently unknown. The material sequenced was PBMCs. The sequence was collected from a male donor in good health and CMV-seronegative. The gene calls are TRBV19 and TRBJ2-7, with a possible D match to TRBD1 (8 bases). CDR3 DNA: TGTGCCAGTAGTCAGGGGGGGACAGGAACCGCCGAGCAGTACTTC. Residues: CASSQGGTGTAEQYF.